This note documents a single T cell receptor beta chain sequence. V was pared by 4 bases and J by 3 bases, with 12 bases of the junction left unmatched. Germline CDR1 MDHEN, CDR2 SYDVKM. The CDR3 runs to 18 residues. This sample is drawn from a study of shared clonotypes between healthy human individuals. For sorted subsets, approximately 180 ng DNA per replicate equaled approximately 30,000 T cell genomes. TCRdb's table, derived via immunoSEQ multiplex PCR, lists solely in-frame clones and lacks some. The sample lists 550,000 to 850,000 clones; 72% were seen once. Healthy HIV-negative adults without recent acute infections or vaccinations served as donors. CD4+ cells underwent separation, giving CD45RA+ naive and CD45RA-negative memory subsets.

This receptor was identified in a woman aged 30 to 39 in good health. This chain links TRBV28 with TRBJ1-2; 12 bases are a match to TRBD1. The specimen was memory CD4+ T cells sorted from blood. Indicated subset: CD45RA-negative fraction. Here the CDR3 DNA reads TGTGCCAGCAGTTCCCGTAGGGGACAGGGGGCGCATCACTATGGCTACACCTTC. Protein: CASSSRRGQGAHHYGYTF.